These 25 T cell receptor beta chains share one sample of origin, sequenced in a study of Ad26.COV2.S vaccination and SARS-CoV-2 variants. Treatment specified: roughly 19 received Ad26.COV2.S at low or high dose, single or two shots; several received placebo; per-sample allocation not given. Samples came from day 63 after the first vaccine or placebo injection. Profiling relied on immunoSEQ multiplex PCR, and the TCRdb table lists in-frame clones only, not all of them. The sample has 400,000 to 450,000 clones; more than 80% are singletons. The sequencing used peripheral blood, collected in a trial of Ad26.COV2.S vaccine versus placebo. These receptors originate from a person aged 18-65 years who received the Ad26.COV2.S COVID-19 vaccine or a placebo.

This rearrangement joins TRBV5-6 to TRBJ2-1, with 9 bases that match TRBD1. The CDR3 runs 15 residues. Trimming cost V 3 bases and J 3 bases; bases outside gene matches: 4. Germline CDR1 reads SGHDT; CDR2 reads YYEEEE. CDR3 sequence reads: CASSSGTGFYNEQFF. The CDR3 DNA reads TGTGCCAGCAGCTCCGGGACAGGGTTCTACAATGAGCAGTTCTTC.

V and J are TRBV27 and TRBJ1-5, with a tentative D call TRBD1 (5 bases). Germline CDR1 MNHEY, CDR2 SMNVEV (reference sequence). CDR3 length: 13 amino acids. V was cut by 8 bases and J by 7 bases, with 15 bases left in between. The CDR3 sequence: CASGWGRGQPQHF. CDR3 nucleotides: TGTGCCAGCGGTTGGGGGAGAGGCCAGCCCCAGCATTTT.

The V call is TRBV30, the J call TRBJ2-1; D call uncertain. There are 13 residues in the CDR3. The germline V gene has CDR1 GTSNPN and CDR2 SVGIG (reference sequence). The ends were cut back, 1 base at V and 4 bases at J, with 8 bases in the middle. The CDR3 coding sequence is TGTGCCTGGAGTGGACTTATATACAATGAGCAGTTCTTC. Translation gives CAWSGLIYNEQFF.

This clone has a handful of counts. The chain employs TRBV5-4 and TRBJ1-5; D gene unclear. The CDR3 is 12 residues long. V lost 10 bases, J lost 1 base, and 9 bases lay in between. Germline V gene lookup returns CDR1 SGHNT and CDR2 YYREEE (reference sequence). The CDR3 spells CAAPGSNQPQHF. In DNA, the CDR3 is TGTGCCGCTCCGGGGAGCAATCAGCCCCAGCATTTT. Using reference TRBV5-4 and TRBJ1-5 for the parts outside the CDR3, the full variable domain is ETGVTQSPTHLIKTRGQQVTLRCSSQSGHNTVSWYQQALGQGPQFIFQYYREEENGRGNFPPRFSGLQFPNYSSELNVNALELDDSALYLCAAPGSNQPQHFGDGTRLSIL.

The chain links TRBV6-2 or TRBV6-3 to TRBJ2-7; D is unclear. This CDR3 has 14 residues. The V gene's germline CDR1 is MNHEY and CDR2 SVGEGT. The V gene lost 0 bases and the J gene lost 0 bases, with 6 bases spanning the gap. CDR3 nucleotide sequence: TGTGCCAGCAGTTACTCTGTCGGCTCCTACGAGCAGTACTTC. Translating gives CASSYSVGSYEQYF.

As concerns this clone: Different DNA sequences within this sample yield the same CDR3. V gene TRBV19 combines with J gene TRBJ2-7, with 10 bases aligning to TRBD1. The CDR3 length is 13 residues. Germline V gives CDR1 LNHDA, CDR2 SQIVND (reference sequence). Trimming at V came to 9 bases and at J to 0 bases, leaving 2 bases not matched to a gene. The CDR3 loop reads CASRDRGSYEQYF. CDR3 nucleotides: TGTGCCAGCAGGGACAGGGGCTCCTACGAGCAGTACTTC.

In this sample, this clone turned up once. The chain carries TRBV7-8 and TRBJ2-7; D gene unclear. CDR1 is SGHVS, CDR2 FQNEAQ, per germline. CDR3 length equals 14 residues. The V end was cut by 5 bases, the J end by 0 bases, with 11 bases between. For the CDR3, the DNA is TGTGCCAGCAGCCCCCGAGGCAGCTCCTACGAGCAGTACTTC. It codes for CASSPRGSSYEQYF.

The J gene is TRBJ2-7, the V gene TRBV19; tentative D call: TRBD2 (5 bases). Trimming took 4 bases from V and 4 from J, leaving 11 bases between them. This CDR3 spans 13 amino acids. Germline loops: CDR1 LNHDA, CDR2 SQIVND (reference sequence). DNA for the CDR3: TGTGCCAGTAGTAACGGACTGGAATACGAGCAGTACTTC. Its translation is CASSNGLEYEQYF.

The V call is TRBV10-3, the J call TRBJ2-2; TRBD1 matches at 7 bases. The CDR3 consists of 14 residues. The germline gives CDR1 ENHRY, CDR2 SYGVKD. V lost 6 bases to trimming and J lost 2 bases; unmatched junction nucleotides: 3. CDR3 in amino acids: CAIRRDSNTGELFF. CDR3 nucleotides: TGTGCCATCAGACGGGACAGCAACACCGGGGAGCTGTTTTTT.

The genes are TRBV6-5 and TRBJ1-2, with D possibly matching TRBD1 (5 bases). This CDR3 comprises 13 residues. Per germline, CDR1 MNHEY and CDR2 SVGAGI. The V end was cut by 6 bases, the J end by 4 bases, with 12 bases between. CDR3 DNA: TGTGCCAGCAGACCTACAGGAACCTATGGCTACACCTTC. This encodes CASRPTGTYGYTF.

The gene calls are TRBV3-1 (or the pseudogene TRBV3-2) and TRBJ2-7; 7 nucleotides line up with TRBD1. V was clipped by 1 base and J by 4 bases; unmatched bases: 7. Germline V gives CDR1 LGHDT, CDR2 YNNKEL (reference sequence). CDR3 length equals 15 residues. This CDR3 is CASSQGGTVQYEQYF. Written as DNA, the CDR3 is TGTGCCAGCAGCCAAGGGGGGACAGTACAATACGAGCAGTACTTC.

The chain recombines TRBV7-3 with TRBJ1-1; D might be TRBD1 (5 bases). CDR1 SGHTA and CDR2 FQGTGA come from the germline V gene. V gave up 5 bases and J gave up 4 bases, with 14 bases separating them. CDR3 length: 14 amino acids. The CDR3 reads CASSPTVGVTEAFF. DNA of the CDR3: TGTGCCAGCAGCCCTACAGTGGGGGTCACTGAAGCTTTCTTT.

In its sample, this clone was seen once. The rearrangement joins TRBV19 to TRBJ2-1; 9 positions agree with TRBD2. With 4 bases clipped from V and 4 bases from J, the junction kept 11 bases outside the gene matches. CDR1 and CDR2 (germline): LNHDA, SQIVND (reference sequence). This CDR3 is built from 17 residues. CDR3 protein: CASSNRWTSAMYNEQFF. The CDR3 DNA follows: TGTGCCAGTAGTAATCGATGGACTAGCGCTATGTACAATGAGCAGTTCTTC.

V usage is TRBV5-6 and J usage is TRBJ2-3, with D maybe TRBD2 (5 bases). The CDR3 is 13 residues long. Germline V CDR1 and CDR2: SGHDT, YYEEEE. V was cut by 1 base and J by 3 bases, with 6 bases left in between. The CDR3 region is CASSLRRTDTQYF. Here the CDR3 DNA reads TGTGCCAGCAGCTTGCGGAGGACAGATACGCAGTATTTT.

The chain carries TRBV9 and TRBJ1-1; D is possibly TRBD1 (6 bases). The CDR3 sequence is 14 residues long. CDR1 is SGDLS and CDR2 is YYNGEE in the germline V gene. Trimming took off 0 bases at V and 5 bases at J, with 11 bases between the two ends. The CDR3 sequence: CASSVAQGGTEAFF. The CDR3 DNA reads as TGTGCCAGCAGCGTAGCTCAAGGGGGGACTGAAGCTTTCTTT.

The chain employs TRBV3-1 (or the pseudogene TRBV3-2) and TRBJ1-2; D call uncertain. Trimming cost V 4 bases and J 1 base, with 19 bases left between them. CDR1 is LGHDT, CDR2 YNNKEL, per germline (reference sequence). The CDR3 is 17 residues long. In DNA, the CDR3 is TGTGCCAGCAGCCGCCTAGCGACCCCGCTCCTTAACTATGGCTACACCTTC. It codes for CASSRLATPLLNYGYTF.

The V gene is TRBV9, the J gene TRBJ2-3; D possibly corresponds to TRBD1 (6 bases). This CDR3 comprises 16 residues. Per the germline V gene, CDR1 is SGDLS and CDR2 is YYNGEE. Trimming took 0 bases from V and 4 from J, leaving 15 bases between them. The CDR3 DNA reads TGTGCCAGCAGCGTAGTAATTCCCAGGGGCGCAGATACGCAGTATTTT. Translating gives CASSVVIPRGADTQYF.

The chain joins TRBV27 to TRBJ1-1, with TRBD1 identical over 9 bases. The CDR3 totals 14 residues. The germline V gene encodes CDR1 MNHEY and CDR2 SMNVEV (reference sequence). V lost 6 bases, J lost 5 bases, and 7 bases stayed unmatched. The CDR3 coding sequence is TGTGCCAGCAGGCTGACAGGGGGATGGACTGAAGCTTTCTTT. This encodes CASRLTGGWTEAFF.

The genes are TRBV6-5 and TRBJ2-5; weak D call: TRBD2 (5 bases). Per the germline V gene, CDR1 is MNHEY and CDR2 is SVGAGI. The CDR3 consists of 13 residues. Deletions cut 8 bases from V and 3 bases from J, with 13 bases between. CDR3 sequence: CASCSGLKETQYF. CDR3 coding DNA: TGTGCCAGCTGCAGCGGATTAAAAGAGACCCAGTACTTC.

This rearrangement joins TRBV2 to TRBJ1-1; D uncertain. V dropped 2 bases and J dropped 0 bases, with 4 bases sitting between them. The CDR3 loop spans 13 amino acids. CDR1 and CDR2 (germline): SNHLY, FYNNEI. CDR3 amino acids: CASSEQLNTEAFF. The CDR3 coding sequence is TGTGCCAGCAGTGAACAGCTGAACACTGAAGCTTTCTTT. Using reference TRBV2 and TRBJ1-1 for the parts outside the CDR3, the full variable domain is EPEVTQTPSHQVTQMGQEVILRCVPISNHLYFYWYRQILGQKVEFLVSFYNNEISEKSEIFDDQFSVERPDGSNFTLKIRSTKLEDSAMYFCASSEQLNTEAFFGQGTRLTVV.

V and J are TRBV5-4 and TRBJ1-2, with D hard to call. The CDR3 extends over 16 amino acids. CDR1 is SGHNT, CDR2 YYREEE, per germline (reference sequence). Trimming left V 0 bases short and J 0 bases short, with 12 bases between. The CDR3 DNA reads TGTGCCAGCAGCTTGGAACGTCAGATCACTAACTATGGCTACACCTTC. This translates into CASSLERQITNYGYTF.

The chain recombines TRBV6-2 or TRBV6-3 with TRBJ2-3; TRBD1 aligns across 9 bases. The CDR3 has 15 amino acids. Germline values: CDR1 MNHEY, CDR2 SVGEGT. The V segment lost 6 bases and the J segment 5 bases; nucleotides outside the gene matches: 9. The CDR3 is CASSQPGQGGDTQYF. The CDR3, as DNA: TGTGCCAGCAGCCAGCCGGGACAGGGCGGAGATACGCAGTATTTT.

V usage is TRBV28 and J usage is TRBJ2-3, with 12 bases matching TRBD2. Unmatched junction bases numbered 8, after V lost 7 bases and J lost 6 bases. The CDR3 totals 15 residues. Germline V gives CDR1 MDHEN, CDR2 SYDVKM. The CDR3 DNA sequence: TGTGCCAGCAACAAACTAGCGGGAGGTTTTGATACGCAGTATTTT. It codes for CASNKLAGGFDTQYF.

The genes are TRBV4-3 and TRBJ1-2; possibly TRBD1 for D (6 bases). The CDR3 sequence is 17 residues long. Germline assignment: CDR1 LGHNA and CDR2 YSLEER. The V end lost 1 base, the J end lost 2 bases, and 17 bases lay between the germline ends. The CDR3 region has the DNA TGCGCCAGCAGCCAAGGAGTCAGGACAGAAAAAAACTATGGCTACACCTTC. Protein sequence: CASSQGVRTEKNYGYTF.

This clone was observed a handful of times. The V and J genes are TRBV3-1 (or the pseudogene TRBV3-2) and TRBJ1-1; TRBD1 matches 8 bases. There are 13 residues in the CDR3. The trim removed 6 bases at V and 6 bases at J, leaving 6 bases unmatched. Germline V gene lookup returns CDR1 LGHDT and CDR2 YNNKEL (reference sequence). The CDR3 spells CASSQQGGSEAFF. The CDR3 region has the DNA TGTGCCAGCAGTCAACAGGGGGGGTCTGAAGCTTTCTTT.